This TCR beta chain is drawn from a study of T-cell memory formation after mild COVID-19. The TCR alpha and TCR beta cDNA libraries, bearing sample barcodes and UMIs, were generated by 5'RACE using constant-segment primers. TCRdb reprocessed the 5' RACE reads via MiXCR and lists one record per CDR3 protein. The sample comprises some 450,000 distinct CDR3 sequences, about 19% of which are singletons, and around 9.2% rests with the top ten. The CDR3 has 11 amino acids. CDR1 is GTSNPN, CDR2 SVGIG, per germline (reference sequence). This clonotype has more than one count but fewer than ten. The clonotype was recovered from an adult woman who had mild COVID-19 (a few samples of this study predate the infection). Cell type and time point are not known. The chain links TRBV30 to TRBJ2-7; D is ambiguous. The sequencing sample was made of PBMCs or a T cell subset sorted from them (not recorded which). This chain's CDR3 is CACLGSYEQYF. The CDR3 coding sequence is TGTGCTTGCCTGGGCTCCTACGAGCAGTACTTC.